This T cell receptor beta chain was sequenced for a study of early stage breast cancer tumors. For the study at large: ER+/PR+/HER2- status applied to about 70% of the 16 invasive breast tumors. Average read coverage per sample was roughly 10-fold. The study, taken as a whole, reports: Compared with adjacent normal breast tissue, tumors showed roughly 2.5-fold greater T cell density and higher clonality. Enriched TCRB sequences shared across patients were mostly commonly generated sequences.

Method: immunoSEQ multiplex PCR; TCRdb's copy keeps in-frame clones and lacks some. The sample carries a few thousand clones, 68% recorded once. V lost 10 bases, J lost 5 bases, and 15 bases lay in between. CDR1 is LGHNT, CDR2 FRNRAP, per germline. The CDR3 consists of 13 residues. Concerning this clone itself: Its antigen remains unknown.

The sequence derives from a person between 55 and 69 years old with breast cancer. This chain connects TRBV12-5 to TRBJ2-1, with D tentatively TRBD2 (5 bases). Sequencing was done on a sample of breast tumor tissue. The CDR3, as DNA: TGTGCTACCACATTGGACTTTAACAATGAGCAGTTCTTC. Residues: CATTLDFNNEQFF.